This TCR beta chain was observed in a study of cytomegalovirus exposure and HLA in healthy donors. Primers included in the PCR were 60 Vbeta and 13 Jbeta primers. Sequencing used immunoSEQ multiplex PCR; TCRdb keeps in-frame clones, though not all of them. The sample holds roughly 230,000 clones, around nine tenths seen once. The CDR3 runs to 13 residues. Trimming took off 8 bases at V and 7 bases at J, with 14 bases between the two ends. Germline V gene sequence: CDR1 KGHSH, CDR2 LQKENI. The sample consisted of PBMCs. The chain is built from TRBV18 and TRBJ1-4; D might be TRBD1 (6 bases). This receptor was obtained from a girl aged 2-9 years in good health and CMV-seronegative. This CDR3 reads CASGTWFSEKLFF. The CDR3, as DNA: TGTGCCAGCGGGACATGGTTTAGTGAAAAACTGTTTTTT.